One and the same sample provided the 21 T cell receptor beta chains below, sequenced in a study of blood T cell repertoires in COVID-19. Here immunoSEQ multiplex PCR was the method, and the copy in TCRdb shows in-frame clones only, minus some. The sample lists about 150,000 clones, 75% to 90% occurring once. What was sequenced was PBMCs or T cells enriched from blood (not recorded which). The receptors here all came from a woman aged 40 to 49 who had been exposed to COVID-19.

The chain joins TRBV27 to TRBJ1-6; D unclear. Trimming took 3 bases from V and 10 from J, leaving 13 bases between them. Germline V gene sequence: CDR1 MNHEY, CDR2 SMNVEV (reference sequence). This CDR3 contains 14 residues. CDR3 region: CASSLGLPGSPLHF. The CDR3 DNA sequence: TGTGCCAGCAGTTTGGGGTTGCCGGGGTCACCCCTCCACTTT.

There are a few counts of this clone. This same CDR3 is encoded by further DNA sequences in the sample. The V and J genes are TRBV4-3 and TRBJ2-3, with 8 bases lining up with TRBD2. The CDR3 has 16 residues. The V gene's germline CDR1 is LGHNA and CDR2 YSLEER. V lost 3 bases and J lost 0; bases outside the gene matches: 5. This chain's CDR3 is CASSQVSGASTDTQYF. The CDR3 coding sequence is TGCGCCAGCAGCCAGGTTAGCGGGGCTAGCACAGATACGCAGTATTTT.

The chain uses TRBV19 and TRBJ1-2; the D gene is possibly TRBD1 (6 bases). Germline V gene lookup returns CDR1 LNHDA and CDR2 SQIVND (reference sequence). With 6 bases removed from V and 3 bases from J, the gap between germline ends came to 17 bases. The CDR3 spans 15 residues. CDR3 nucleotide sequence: TGTGCCAGTAGCGCGGACAGCACCTTCTACTATGGCTACACCTTC. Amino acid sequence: CASSADSTFYYGYTF.

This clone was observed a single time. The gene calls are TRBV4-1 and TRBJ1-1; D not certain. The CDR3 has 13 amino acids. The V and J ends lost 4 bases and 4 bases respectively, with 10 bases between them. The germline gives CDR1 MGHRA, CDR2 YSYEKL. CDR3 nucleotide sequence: TGCGCCAGCAGCCCCGTCTCGGGCACTGAAGCTTTCTTT. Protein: CASSPVSGTEAFF.

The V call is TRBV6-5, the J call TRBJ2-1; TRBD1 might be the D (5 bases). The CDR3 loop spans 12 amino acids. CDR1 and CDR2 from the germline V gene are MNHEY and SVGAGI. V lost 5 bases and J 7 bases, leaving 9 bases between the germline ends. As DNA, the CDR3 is TGTGCCAGCAGTACCAGGGTAAATGAGCAGTTCTTC. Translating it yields CASSTRVNEQFF.

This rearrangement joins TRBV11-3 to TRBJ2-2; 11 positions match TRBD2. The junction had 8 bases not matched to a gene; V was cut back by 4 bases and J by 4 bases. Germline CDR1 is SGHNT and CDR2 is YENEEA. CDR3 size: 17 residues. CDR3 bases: TGTGCCAGCAGCTCTTCGGAACTAGCGGGAGTCACCGGGGAGCTGTTTTTT. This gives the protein CASSSSELAGVTGELFF.

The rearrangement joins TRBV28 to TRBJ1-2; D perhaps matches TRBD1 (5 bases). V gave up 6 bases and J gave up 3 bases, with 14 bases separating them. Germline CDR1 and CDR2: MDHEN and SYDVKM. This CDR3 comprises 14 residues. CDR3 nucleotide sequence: TGTGCCAGCAGCAATCCGGGGGGGGACTATGGCTACACCTTC. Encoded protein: CASSNPGGDYGYTF.

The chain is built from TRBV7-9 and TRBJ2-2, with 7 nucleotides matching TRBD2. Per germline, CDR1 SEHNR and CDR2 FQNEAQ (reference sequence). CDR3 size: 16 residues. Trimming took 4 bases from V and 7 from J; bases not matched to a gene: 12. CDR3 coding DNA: TGTGCCAGCAGCTGGGCCGGGGCGGGGGTCGGCGGGGAGCTGTTTTTT. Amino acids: CASSWAGAGVGGELFF.

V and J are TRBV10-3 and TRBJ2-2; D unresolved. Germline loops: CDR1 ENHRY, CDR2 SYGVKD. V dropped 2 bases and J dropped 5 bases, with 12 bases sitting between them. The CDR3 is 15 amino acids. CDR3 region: CAISEAPGRTGELFF. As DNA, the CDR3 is TGTGCCATCAGTGAGGCCCCAGGAAGGACCGGGGAGCTGTTTTTT.

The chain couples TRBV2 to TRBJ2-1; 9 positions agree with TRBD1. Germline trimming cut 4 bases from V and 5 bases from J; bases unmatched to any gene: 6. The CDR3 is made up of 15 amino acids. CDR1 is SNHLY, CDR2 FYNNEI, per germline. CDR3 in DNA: TGTGCCAGCAGTGTAGGGACAGGGCCTCACAATGAGCAGTTCTTC. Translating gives CASSVGTGPHNEQFF.

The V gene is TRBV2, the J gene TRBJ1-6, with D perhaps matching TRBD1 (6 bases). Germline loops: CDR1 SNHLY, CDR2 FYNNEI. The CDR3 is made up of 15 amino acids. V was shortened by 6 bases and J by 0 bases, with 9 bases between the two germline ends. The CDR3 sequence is CASRRGSSYNSPLHF. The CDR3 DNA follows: TGTGCCAGCAGGAGGGGGAGCTCCTATAATTCACCCCTCCACTTT.

CDR3 nucleotides: TGTGCCAGCAGTGACGGGGTTTCGAACACTGAAGCTTTCTTT. Protein product: CASSDGVSNTEAFF. This rearrangement joins TRBV25-1 to TRBJ1-1; no clear D. The CDR3 sequence is 14 residues long. V lost 3 bases to trimming and J lost 1 base, with 9 bases between them. Germline CDR1 MGHDK, CDR2 SYGVNS.

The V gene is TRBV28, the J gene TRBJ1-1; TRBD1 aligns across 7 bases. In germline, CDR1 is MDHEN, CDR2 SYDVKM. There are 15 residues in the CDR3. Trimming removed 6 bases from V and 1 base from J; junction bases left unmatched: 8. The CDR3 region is CASREFTGANTEAFF. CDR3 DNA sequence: TGTGCCAGCAGGGAATTTACAGGGGCGAACACTGAAGCTTTCTTT.

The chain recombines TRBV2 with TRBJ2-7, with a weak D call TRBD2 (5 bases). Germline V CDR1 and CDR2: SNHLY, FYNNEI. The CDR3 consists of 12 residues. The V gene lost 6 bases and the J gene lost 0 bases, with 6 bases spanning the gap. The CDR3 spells CASRGGSYEQYF. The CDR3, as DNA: TGTGCCAGCAGAGGAGGCTCCTACGAGCAGTACTTC.

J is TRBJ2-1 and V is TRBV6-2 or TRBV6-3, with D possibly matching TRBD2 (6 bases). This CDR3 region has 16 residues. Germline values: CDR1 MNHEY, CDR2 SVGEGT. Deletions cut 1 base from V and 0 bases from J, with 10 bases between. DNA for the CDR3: TGTGCCAGCAGTTACTTGCGGAGGGGCTCCTACAATGAGCAGTTCTTC. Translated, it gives CASSYLRRGSYNEQFF.

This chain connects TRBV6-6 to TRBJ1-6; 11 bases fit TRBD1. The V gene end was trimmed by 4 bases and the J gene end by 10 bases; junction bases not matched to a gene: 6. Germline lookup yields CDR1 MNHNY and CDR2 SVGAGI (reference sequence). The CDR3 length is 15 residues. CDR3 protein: CASSSPGTGGSPLHF. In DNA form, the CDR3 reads TGTGCCAGCAGTTCACCTGGGACAGGGGGATCACCCCTCCACTTT.

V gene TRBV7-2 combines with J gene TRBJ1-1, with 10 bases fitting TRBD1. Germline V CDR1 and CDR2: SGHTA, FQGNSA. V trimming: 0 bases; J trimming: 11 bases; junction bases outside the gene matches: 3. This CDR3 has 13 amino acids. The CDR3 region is CASSLARQGAAFF. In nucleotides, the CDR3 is TGTGCCAGCAGCTTAGCTCGACAGGGGGCTGCTTTCTTT.

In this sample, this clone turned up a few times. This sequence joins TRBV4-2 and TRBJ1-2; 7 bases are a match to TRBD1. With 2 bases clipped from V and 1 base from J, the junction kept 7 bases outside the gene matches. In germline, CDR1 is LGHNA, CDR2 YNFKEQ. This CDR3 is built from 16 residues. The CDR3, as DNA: TGTGCCAGCAGCCAACCGGGACAGCTAGATAACTATGGCTACACCTTC. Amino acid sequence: CASSQPGQLDNYGYTF.

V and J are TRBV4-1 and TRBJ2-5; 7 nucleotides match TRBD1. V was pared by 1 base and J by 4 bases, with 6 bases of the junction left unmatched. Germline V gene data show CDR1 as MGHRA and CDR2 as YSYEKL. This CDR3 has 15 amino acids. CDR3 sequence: CASSQGTGLRETQYF. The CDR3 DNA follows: TGCGCCAGCAGCCAAGGGACAGGCCTCCGAGAGACCCAGTACTTC.

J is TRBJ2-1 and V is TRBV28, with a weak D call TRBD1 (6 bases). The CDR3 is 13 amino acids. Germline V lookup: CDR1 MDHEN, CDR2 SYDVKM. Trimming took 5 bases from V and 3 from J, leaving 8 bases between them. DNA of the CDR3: TGTGCCAGCAGTGGACAGTTCTACAATGAGCAGTTCTTC. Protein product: CASSGQFYNEQFF.

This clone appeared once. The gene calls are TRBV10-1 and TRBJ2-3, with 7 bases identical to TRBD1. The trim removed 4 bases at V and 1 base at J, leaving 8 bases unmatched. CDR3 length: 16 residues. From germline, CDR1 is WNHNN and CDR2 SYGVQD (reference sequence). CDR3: CASSAGQGQGTDTQYF. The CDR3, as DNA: TGCGCCAGCAGTGCGGGCCAAGGACAGGGCACAGATACGCAGTATTTT.